This T cell receptor beta chain was captured in a study of PD-1 blockade in classical Hodgkin lymphoma (dated by TCRdb to between 2020 and 2021). The study in broad terms: Nivolumab dosing was 3 mg/kg intravenously every 2 weeks, continuing until either disease progression or unacceptable toxicity. To define a peripheral blood immune signature of response to PD-1 blockade in classical Hodgkin lymphoma, the study combined TCR beta sequencing with CyTOF. Broader findings and caveats from the paper: Only a single clinical trial cohort was studied, and what caused the repertoire differences, possibly disease activity or prior therapy, remained undefined. Baseline TCR diversity was reported to be lower in newly diagnosed patients than in healthy donors and to be lower still in relapsed/refractory patients. A significant rise by C4D1 was seen in CD4+ but not CD8+ TCR diversity (p=0.0027 vs p=0.16), with the rise being most apparent in complete responders (p=0.02). Diversity was lower in patients who began nivolumab less than 1 year after ASCT, so these patients were left out of later analyses to avoid confounding by immune reconstitution. Among trial patients, those achieving complete response had baseline diversity similar to that of newly diagnosed patients, while diversity was significantly lower in partial responders and progressors.

In the case of this clone: There is no known antigen for this receptor. There are no base qualities to consult, and no much larger clone falls within one base.

The CDR3 starts with the cysteine, ends with the phenylalanine, and has 14 residues. Of all the DNA, just the CDR3 is kept, 42 bases in frame from base 1. The CDR1 and CDR2 encoded by the germline V gene (reference sequence) are SGHNT and YYREEE. Relative to germline, V is 2 bases shorter and J is 5 bases shorter, with 10 bases between their ends. The sample's time point, from its label and the paper: cycle 2 day 1 (C2D1) of nivolumab. Every trial patient had relapsed following autologous stem cell transplantation, and prior brentuximab vedotin exposure was what differed among cohorts A, B and C. The trial cohort included 56 patients with relapsed/refractory classical Hodgkin lymphoma, and each patient had a best overall response of complete response, partial response or progressive disease. In the multi-cohort phase II CheckMate 205 trial, trial patients received single-agent nivolumab. An independent review committee assessed best overall response by applying the 2007 International Working Group response criteria. Trial PBMCs were collected immediately before nivolumab initiation (C1D1) and during therapy at cycle 2 day 1 and cycle 4 day 1. Peripheral blood was collected in 8 mL Vacutainer Cell Preparation Tubes, from which PBMCs were isolated by centrifugation and then cryopreserved.

The Qiagen DNeasy kit was used to extract genomic DNA both from unsorted PBMCs and from the negatively selected CD4+ and CD8+ fractions. Using primers that anneal to V and J segments, immunoSEQ multiplex PCR amplified the TCR beta CDR3 regions. Amplification bias was minimized using a synthetic immune receptor repertoire, and residual bias was removed computationally after sequencing. Per the original workflow: Repertoire diversity was quantified as the Shannon entropy index using custom Python scripts. Unsorted, CD4+ and CD8+ repertoires were analyzed separately, except for combined analyses in which CD4+ and CD8+ sequences were merged in silico. Clonal expansion was defined as at least a 2-fold frequency increase after treatment relative to C1D1, with a pseudocount of 0.5 for undetected baseline clones. Singleton clones were defined as clones with 0 or 1 copy at C1D1, and non-singleton clones were defined as clones with 2 or more copies. Clones expanded in unsorted samples were labelled as CD4+, CD8+ or unknown by matching protein sequences in sorted samples from the same patient. Diversity changes from C1D1 to C4D1 were tested in paired samples using Wilcoxon tests. The source is immuneACCESS, and TCRdb retained only in-frame sequences with V and J called. Part of the clones is not carried over; for the studies checked, unresolved V genes explain less than half of this, and the remainder is unexplained. That table supplies the V and J calls and clone size; D and trimming were determined from the DNA. Present in this sample are 50,000 to 75,000 clones, about 88% of which were seen just once. The top ten hold 5.4% of the sample.

The receptor's source is a human donor with classical Hodgkin lymphoma. Sequencing used peripheral blood mononuclear cells (PBMCs), obtained before the second cycle of nivolumab. Recombination connected TRBV5-4 to TRBJ1-4; a confident D gene designation cannot be given. The nucleotide sequence reads TGTGCCAGCAGCTTCGGCAGCCGGAATGAAAAACTGTTTTTT. This encodes CASSFGSRNEKLFF.